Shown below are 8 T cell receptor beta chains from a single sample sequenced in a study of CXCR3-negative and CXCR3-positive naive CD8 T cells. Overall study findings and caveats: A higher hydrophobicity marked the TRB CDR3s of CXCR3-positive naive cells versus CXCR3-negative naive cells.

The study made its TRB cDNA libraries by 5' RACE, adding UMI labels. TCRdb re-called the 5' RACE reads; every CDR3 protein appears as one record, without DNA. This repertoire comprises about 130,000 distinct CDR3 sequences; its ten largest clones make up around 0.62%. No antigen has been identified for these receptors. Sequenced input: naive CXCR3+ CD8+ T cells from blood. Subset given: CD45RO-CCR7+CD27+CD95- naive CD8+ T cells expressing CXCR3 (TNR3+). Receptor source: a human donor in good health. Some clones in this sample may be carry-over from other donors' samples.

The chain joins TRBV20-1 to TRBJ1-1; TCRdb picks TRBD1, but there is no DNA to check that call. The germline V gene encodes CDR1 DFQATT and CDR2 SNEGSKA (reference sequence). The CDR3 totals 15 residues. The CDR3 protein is CSAPPGTYSNTEAFF.

The CDR3 sequence: CASSTPGTARLYGGYTF. The rearrangement links TRBV7-8 to TRBJ1-2; TCRdb outputs TRBD1, but without DNA this stays unchecked. The CDR3 is 17 amino acids. In germline, CDR1 is SGHVS, CDR2 FQNEAQ.

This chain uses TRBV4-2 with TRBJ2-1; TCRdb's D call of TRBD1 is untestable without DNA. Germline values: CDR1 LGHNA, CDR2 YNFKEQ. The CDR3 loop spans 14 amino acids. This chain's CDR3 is CASSQGDSPNEQFF.

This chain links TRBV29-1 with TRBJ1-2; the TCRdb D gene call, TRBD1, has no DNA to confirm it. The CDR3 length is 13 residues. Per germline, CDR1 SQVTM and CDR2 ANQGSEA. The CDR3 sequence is CSVIDGTHYGYTF.

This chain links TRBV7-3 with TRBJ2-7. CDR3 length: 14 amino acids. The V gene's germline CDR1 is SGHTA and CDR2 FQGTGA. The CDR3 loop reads CASSLKGSSYEQYF.

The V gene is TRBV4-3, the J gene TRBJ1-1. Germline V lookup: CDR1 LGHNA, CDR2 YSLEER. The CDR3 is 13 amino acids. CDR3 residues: CASSLSQYLEAFF.

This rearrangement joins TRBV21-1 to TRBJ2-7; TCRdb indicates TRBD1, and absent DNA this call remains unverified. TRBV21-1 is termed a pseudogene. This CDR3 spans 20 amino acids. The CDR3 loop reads CASSIFRHPFKSPMGLEQYF.

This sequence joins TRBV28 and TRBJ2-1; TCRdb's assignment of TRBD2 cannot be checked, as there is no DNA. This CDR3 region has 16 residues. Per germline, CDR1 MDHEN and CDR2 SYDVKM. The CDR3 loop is CASSTGASGPPNEQFF.